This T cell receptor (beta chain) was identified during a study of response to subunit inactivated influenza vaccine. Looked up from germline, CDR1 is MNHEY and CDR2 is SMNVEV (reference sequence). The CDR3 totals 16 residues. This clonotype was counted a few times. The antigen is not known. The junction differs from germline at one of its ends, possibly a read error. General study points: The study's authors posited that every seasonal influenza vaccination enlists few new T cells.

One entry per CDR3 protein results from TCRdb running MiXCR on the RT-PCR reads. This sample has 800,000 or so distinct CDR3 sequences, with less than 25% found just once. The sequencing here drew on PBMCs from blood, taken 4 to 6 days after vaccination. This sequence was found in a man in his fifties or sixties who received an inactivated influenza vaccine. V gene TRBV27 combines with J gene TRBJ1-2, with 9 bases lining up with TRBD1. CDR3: CASSLSQGARHYGYTF. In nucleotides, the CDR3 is TGTGCCAGCAGTCTATCACAGGGGGCGAGGCACTATGGCTACACCTTC.